The 32 T cell receptor beta chains in this list originate from one sample, sequenced in a study of lung T cells in sarcoidosis with Löfgren's syndrome. TCRdb ran MiXCR on the reads and lists one entry per CDR3 protein. The sample yields 55,000 to 80,000 distinct CDR3 sequences, 21% seen once. The sample taken for sequencing was CD4+ T cells from PBMCs. The receptor set was obtained from a human donor with sarcoidosis (Löfgren's syndrome or another form), or a control subject (not recorded which).

This clonotype was seen a single time. A single base separates this from a much larger clone, so it may be a read error. The chain couples TRBV7-9 to TRBJ1-2; tentatively, D is TRBD1 (5 bases). This CDR3 has 13 residues. From germline, CDR1 is SEHNR and CDR2 FQNEAQ (reference sequence). In DNA form, the CDR3 reads TGTGCCATCGGAATGGGGGGGAACTATGGCCACACCTTC. Encoded protein: CAIGMGGNYGHTF. Together with reference TRBV7-9 and TRBJ1-2, the CDR3 gives the full variable domain: DTGVSQNPRHKITKRGQNVTFRCDPISEHNRLYWYRQTLGQGPEFLTYFQNEAQLEKSRLLSDRFSAERPKGSFSTLEIQRTEQGDSAMYLCAIGMGGNYGHTFGSGTRLTVV.

This clonotype was seen repeatedly, ten times or more. V gene TRBV12-3 or TRBV12-4 combines with J gene TRBJ1-1; tentative D call: TRBD1 (6 bases). V lost 5 bases and J lost 1, with 11 bases in between. This CDR3 spans 14 amino acids. The CDR3 protein is CASSGWTENTEAFF. CDR3 sequence (DNA): TGTGCCAGCAGTGGATGGACAGAGAACACTGAAGCTTTCTTT.

Points on this clonotype: It may be a read error: a sequence one base away is much more abundant. This chain joins TRBV6-5 and TRBJ2-1, with D possibly TRBD1 on 5 matching bases. Germline loops: CDR1 MNHEY, CDR2 SVGAGI. Trimming pared 7 bases from V and 6 bases from J, leaving 22 bases between. The CDR3 spans 16 residues. The CDR3: CASTPGGFDSCNEQFF. In DNA, the CDR3 is TGTGCCAGCACCCCCGGTGGGTTCGACAGCTGCAATGAGCAGTTCTTC.

The rearrangement joins TRBV7-9 to TRBJ2-7; D not certain. V shed 1 base and J shed 7 bases, with 8 bases lying between them. Germline CDR1 reads SEHNR; CDR2 reads FQNEAQ (reference sequence). There are 12 residues in the CDR3. The CDR3 DNA reads as TGTGCCAGCAGCTTAGTCCTCTGGGAGCAGTACGTC. This codes for CASSLVLWEQYV.

This clonotype appeared a single time. This could be a read error, since a much larger clone is one nucleotide away. The CDR3 does not end in the conserved phenylalanine or tryptophan, so this is likely a read error. The V gene is TRBV7-2, the J gene TRBJ1-3, with no clear D. The CDR3 extends over 13 amino acids. V was clipped by 1 base and J by 1 base, with 2 bases between them. From germline, CDR1 is SGHTA and CDR2 FQGNSA. The CDR3, as DNA: TGTGCCAGCAGCTTAGGGTCTGGAAACACCATATATCTT. Residues: CASSLGSGNTIYL.

This clonotype has ten or more counts. The chain recombines TRBV2 with TRBJ1-6, with a weak D call TRBD1 (6 bases). V dropped 5 bases and J dropped 12 bases, with 14 bases sitting between them. Looked up from germline, CDR1 is SNHLY and CDR2 is FYNNEI. The CDR3 length is 13 residues. The CDR3 loop is CASSTGLEGPLHF. The CDR3 DNA reads TGTGCCAGCAGTACAGGGTTGGAGGGACCCCTCCACTTT. Drawing the rest from reference TRBV2 and TRBJ1-6, the complete variable domain is EPEVTQTPSHQVTQMGQEVILRCVPISNHLYFYWYRQILGQKVEFLVSFYNNEISEKSEIFDDQFSVERPDGSNFTLKIRSTKLEDSAMYFCASSTGLEGPLHFGNGTRLTVT.

About this clonotype itself: A much larger clonotype is one base distant, so this may be a read error. The J gene is TRBJ2-3, the V gene TRBV4-1; D is unresolved. The CDR3 totals 15 residues. Germline V gene lookup returns CDR1 MGHRA and CDR2 YSYEKL. CDR3 DNA: TGCGCCAGCAGCCAAGATCCCGGCTACACAGATACGCAGTGTTTT. Translated, it gives CASSQDPGYTDTQCF.

On this clonotype itself: A much larger clone lies a single base off, so this may be a read error. V and J are TRBV6-2 or TRBV6-3 and TRBJ2-7; D remains unclear. From germline, CDR1 is MNHEY and CDR2 SVGEGT. This CDR3 is 13 amino acids long. The CDR3 region has the DNA TGTGCCAGCAAACAACGAGATTCCTACGTGCAGTACGTC. Translated: CASKQRDSYVQYV.

This clonotype was found a few times. J is TRBJ2-1 and V is TRBV2, with a tentative D call TRBD2 (5 bases). Trimming left V 7 bases short and J 7 bases short, with 11 bases between. The CDR3 is made up of 12 amino acids. Germline CDR1 and CDR2: SNHLY and FYNNEI. CDR3 bases: TGTGCCAGCAAGCTAGGGAGTAATGAGCAGTTCTTC. Protein: CASKLGSNEQFF.

This clonotype appeared a few times. The V and J genes are TRBV7-9 and TRBJ2-3; D might be TRBD2 (5 bases). The CDR3 consists of 15 residues. Germline CDR1 is SEHNR and CDR2 is FQNEAQ (reference sequence). V lost 4 bases and J lost 2, with 13 bases in between. The CDR3 spells CASSSRTGNTDTQYF. CDR3 sequence (DNA): TGTGCCAGCAGCTCGAGGACTGGGAACACAGATACGCAGTATTTT.

The chain joins TRBV12-3 or TRBV12-4 to TRBJ1-6, with D possibly matching TRBD1 (6 bases). The CDR3 has 14 amino acids. Trimming took 7 bases from V and 3 from J, leaving 10 bases between them. The CDR3 protein is CASTQTGYNSPLHF. The CDR3 nucleotides read TGTGCCAGCACCCAGACAGGCTATAATTCACCCCTCCACTTT.

The chain combines TRBV7-8 with TRBJ1-4, with TRBD1 as a possible D gene (6 bases). The germline gives CDR1 SGHVS, CDR2 FQNEAQ. This CDR3 has 16 amino acids. V gave up 1 base and J gave up 4 bases, with 13 bases separating them. The CDR3 nucleotides are TGTGCCAGCAGCTTAGGAAGGGGGAAGGGTAATGAAAAACTGTTTTTT. Its translation is CASSLGRGKGNEKLFF. Variable domain in full (rest from reference TRBV7-8 and TRBJ1-4): GAGVSQSPRYKVAKRGQDVALRCDPISGHVSLFWYQQALGQGPEFLTYFQNEAQLDKSGLPSDRFFAERPEGSVSTLKIQRTQQEDSAVYLCASSLGRGKGNEKLFFGSGTQLSVL.

This clonotype was observed at least ten times. V is TRBV6-1 and J is TRBJ2-5; D could derive from TRBD1 or TRBD2 (5 bases each). CDR3 length equals 16 residues. Deletions cut 2 bases from V and 5 bases from J, with 18 bases between. The germline gives CDR1 MNHNS, CDR2 SASEGT. This CDR3 is CASSESQGRLRETQYF. The DNA for the CDR3 is TGTGCCAGCAGTGAATCCCAGGGACGCCTTAGGGAGACCCAGTACTTC.

In this sample, this clonotype turned up many times. The chain couples TRBV7-9 to TRBJ1-1; D unresolved. V was shortened by 5 bases and J by 1 base, with 8 bases between the two germline ends. Germline loops: CDR1 SEHNR, CDR2 FQNEAQ (reference sequence). This CDR3 spans 13 amino acids. CDR3 region: CASSQQGNTEAFF. DNA for the CDR3: TGTGCCAGCAGCCAACAAGGGAACACTGAAGCTTTCTTT.

The rearrangement uses TRBV10-2 and TRBJ1-5; D is unresolved. Germline CDR1 and CDR2: WSHSY and SAAADI. Trimming took 5 bases from V and 1 from J, leaving 6 bases between them. The CDR3 has 13 amino acids. This CDR3 reads CASSLQSNQPQHF. Written as DNA, the CDR3 is TGCGCCAGCAGTTTACAGAGCAATCAGCCCCAGCATTTT.

This clonotype was seen a few times. This rearrangement joins TRBV14 to TRBJ2-7, with D hard to call. Between the trimmed V and J ends, which lost 1 base and 3 bases, there was a span of 10 bases. Germline-derived CDR1 and CDR2 are SGHDN and FVKESK. The CDR3 consists of 14 residues. The CDR3 is CASSQAEVFYEQYF. Here the CDR3 DNA reads TGTGCCAGCAGCCAAGCGGAAGTCTTCTACGAGCAGTACTTC.

The chain has TRBV11-2 and TRBJ2-5, with 13 bases fitting TRBD2. V shed 7 bases, J shed 4 bases, and the junction held 9 bases outside the gene matches. There are 16 residues in the CDR3. Germline loops: CDR1 SGHAT, CDR2 FQNNGV. The CDR3 DNA follows: TGTGCCAGCAAACGGGAGACTAGCGGGAGGTCAGAGACCCAGTACTTC. Protein sequence: CASKRETSGRSETQYF.

This clonotype was seen repeatedly, ten times or more. V gene TRBV6-6 combines with J gene TRBJ2-1; possibly TRBD1 for D (6 bases). CDR3 length equals 16 residues. The germline gives CDR1 MNHNY, CDR2 SVGAGI (reference sequence). Trimming removed 0 bases from V and 1 base from J, with 10 bases in between. Written as DNA, the CDR3 is TGTGCCAGCAGTTACTCCTACAGGGCGTCCTACAATGAGCAGTTCTTC. Translating gives CASSYSYRASYNEQFF.

This clonotype was seen only a few times. The rearrangement links TRBV5-6 to TRBJ1-1, with D tentatively TRBD1 (5 bases). CDR3 length equals 14 residues. In germline, CDR1 is SGHDT, CDR2 YYEEEE. Trimming removed 3 bases from V and 4 bases from J, with 13 bases in between. CDR3 nucleotides: TGTGCCAGCAGCTCCTATCCAGGGACCACTGAAGCTTTCTTT. Amino acids: CASSSYPGTTEAFF.

This clonotype was observed a handful of times. This rearrangement joins TRBV5-5 to TRBJ2-7, with D uncertain. CDR3 size: 12 residues. V dropped 0 bases and J dropped 6 bases, with 7 bases sitting between them. Looked up from germline, CDR1 is SGHKS and CDR2 is YYEKEE (reference sequence). CDR3 nucleotides: TGTGCCAGCAGCTTGGCCAGATCCGAGCAGTACTTC. Its protein product is CASSLARSEQYF.

This clonotype was observed many times. The CDR3 nucleotides read TGTGCCAGCATGGCGGGGGACATCGACAATGAGCAGTTCTTC. Translation gives CASMAGDIDNEQFF. The chain is built from TRBV6-1 and TRBJ2-1; maybe TRBD2 (7 bases). CDR1 and CDR2 from the germline V gene are MNHNS and SASEGT. V lost 7 bases, J lost 5 bases, and 15 bases lay in between. The length of the CDR3 is 14 residues.

This clonotype has ten or more counts. The chain employs TRBV7-6 and TRBJ1-5, with TRBD1 as a possible D gene (5 bases). The V gene's germline CDR1 is SGHVS and CDR2 FNYEAQ. With 0 bases removed from V and 9 bases from J, the gap between germline ends came to 15 bases. The CDR3 is made up of 15 amino acids. In DNA, the CDR3 is TGTGCCAGCAGCTTAGCGAAGGGAGGGGACGTGCCCCAGCATTTT. This translates into CASSLAKGGDVPQHF.

This clonotype was detected only a few times. The rearrangement links TRBV7-9 to TRBJ2-2, with 10 bases matching TRBD1. The CDR3 runs 16 residues. CDR1 is SEHNR and CDR2 is FQNEAQ in the germline V gene (reference sequence). With V trimmed by 1 base and J by 2 bases, 1 base remained unmatched. CDR3 amino acids: CASSLGQGANTGELFF. CDR3 coding DNA: TGTGCCAGCAGCTTAGGACAGGGGGCCAACACCGGGGAGCTGTTTTTT.

At least ten counts were recorded for this clonotype. The CDR3 is CSAGFGVAKNIQYF. In DNA, the CDR3 is TGCAGTGCTGGTTTCGGGGTAGCCAAAAACATTCAGTACTTC. The V and J genes are TRBV20-1 and TRBJ2-4; TRBD2 might be the D (5 bases). With 5 bases removed from V and 0 bases from J, the gap between germline ends came to 11 bases. This CDR3 region has 14 residues. The germline gives CDR1 DFQATT, CDR2 SNEGSKA (reference sequence).

This clonotype was recorded many times. The chain carries TRBV20-1 and TRBJ2-7; D could derive from TRBD1 or TRBD2 (5 bases each). V was trimmed by 6 bases and J by 2 bases, leaving 17 bases between them. The CDR3 runs to 14 residues. Germline V gene data show CDR1 as DFQATT and CDR2 as SNEGSKA (reference sequence). Written as DNA, the CDR3 is TGCAGTGCGTCCCGAGGGGTTGGGGCCTACGAGCAGTACTTC. Translation: CSASRGVGAYEQYF.

In this sample, this clonotype turned up once. At one of its ends the junction is not consistent with the germline gene, which may arise from a read error. This chain joins TRBV6-6 and TRBJ1-2, with TRBD1 matching 10 bases. CDR1 is MNHNY, CDR2 SVGAGI, per germline (reference sequence). The CDR3 has 16 residues. The CDR3 region is CACSAGTGDSYYGYAF. Written as DNA, the CDR3 is TGTGCCTGCAGTGCTGGGACAGGGGACTCATACTATGGCTACGCCTTC.

This clonotype showed up many times. The CDR3 region is CATSRDPGLAGYEEQFF. The CDR3 bases are TGTGCCACCAGCAGAGATCCTGGACTAGCGGGGTACGAGGAGCAGTTCTTC. V and J are TRBV15 and TRBJ2-1, with 12 bases fitting TRBD2. The CDR3 length is 17 residues. Germline V gene sequence: CDR1 LNHNV, CDR2 YYDKDF (reference sequence). The V gene end was trimmed by 0 bases and the J gene end by 10 bases; junction bases not matched to a gene: 10.

There are many counts of this clonotype. The chain's CDR3 is CASSPQVDTEAFF. The DNA for the CDR3 is TGTGCCAGCTCACCACAAGTAGACACTGAAGCTTTCTTT. The V gene is TRBV18, the J gene TRBJ1-1; no reliable D call. Germline V lookup: CDR1 KGHSH, CDR2 LQKENI. V was shortened by 1 base and J by 3 bases, with 6 bases between the two germline ends. The CDR3 has 13 amino acids. The full variable domain, with the rest looked up from reference TRBV18 and TRBJ1-1, is NAGVMQNPRHLVRRRGQEARLRCSPMKGHSHVYWYRQLPEEGLKFMVYLQKENIIDESGMPKERFSAEFPKEGPSILRIQQVVRGDSAAYFCASSPQVDTEAFFGQGTRLTVV.

This clonotype was seen ten or more times. This chain joins TRBV28 and TRBJ2-1; 12 bases line up with TRBD1. V dropped 9 bases and J dropped 7; count of bases not matched to a gene: 7. The germline gives CDR1 MDHEN, CDR2 SYDVKM. The CDR3 runs 14 residues. The CDR3 DNA sequence: TGTGCCAGTGGGACAGGGGGCGCTGCGAATGAGCAGTTCTTC. This codes for CASGTGGAANEQFF.

This clonotype was recorded at least ten times. The gene calls are TRBV20-1 and TRBJ2-3; D unresolved. The CDR3 sequence is 12 residues long. Germline values: CDR1 DFQATT, CDR2 SNEGSKA (reference sequence). V dropped 3 bases and J dropped 4 bases, with 8 bases sitting between them. The CDR3 is CSASERPDTQYF. CDR3 in DNA: TGCAGTGCTAGCGAACGCCCAGATACGCAGTATTTT.

A word on this clonotype: Germline and junction disagree at one end, which may indicate a read error. This chain uses TRBV7-2 with TRBJ2-1; D is unclear. CDR1 is SGHTA, CDR2 FQGNSA, per germline. The CDR3 has 14 residues. CDR3 DNA sequence: TGTGCCAGCAGCCCCCGGGCGGATTACAATGAGCGGTTCTTC. This sequence encodes CASSPRADYNERFF.

V and J are TRBV3-1 and TRBJ1-1; D uncertain. Germline V gives CDR1 LGHDT, CDR2 YNNKEL (reference sequence). V lost 3 bases and J lost 4, with 12 bases in between. This CDR3 spans 14 amino acids. The CDR3 loop is CASSHHGAGTEAFF. The CDR3 DNA is TGTGCCAGCAGCCACCACGGAGCGGGCACTGAAGCTTTCTTT.